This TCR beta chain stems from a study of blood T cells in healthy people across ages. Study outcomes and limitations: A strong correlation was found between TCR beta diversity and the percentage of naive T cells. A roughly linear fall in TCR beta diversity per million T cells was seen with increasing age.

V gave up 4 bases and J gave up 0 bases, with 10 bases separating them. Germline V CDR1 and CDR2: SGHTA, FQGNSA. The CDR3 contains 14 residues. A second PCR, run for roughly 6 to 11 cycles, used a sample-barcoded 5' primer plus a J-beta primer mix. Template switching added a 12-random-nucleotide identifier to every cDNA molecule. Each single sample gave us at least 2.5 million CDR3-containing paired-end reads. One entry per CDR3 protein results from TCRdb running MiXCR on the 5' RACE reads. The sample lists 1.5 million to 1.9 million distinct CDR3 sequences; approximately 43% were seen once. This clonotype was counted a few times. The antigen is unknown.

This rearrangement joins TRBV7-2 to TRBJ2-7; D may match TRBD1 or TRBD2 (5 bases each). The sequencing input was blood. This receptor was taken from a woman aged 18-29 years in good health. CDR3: CASSSRDLSYEQYF. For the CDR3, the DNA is TGTGCCAGCAGCTCCCGGGACCTCTCCTACGAGCAGTACTTC.